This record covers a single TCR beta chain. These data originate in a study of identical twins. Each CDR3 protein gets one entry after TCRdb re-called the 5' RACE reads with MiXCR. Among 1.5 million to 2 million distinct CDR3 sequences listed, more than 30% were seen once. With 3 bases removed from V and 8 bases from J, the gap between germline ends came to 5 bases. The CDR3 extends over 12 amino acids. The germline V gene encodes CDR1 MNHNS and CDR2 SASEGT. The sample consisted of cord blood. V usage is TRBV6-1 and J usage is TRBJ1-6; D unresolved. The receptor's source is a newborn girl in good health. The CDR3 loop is CASSEDYSPLHF. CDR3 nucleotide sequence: TGTGCCAGCAGTGAGGACTATTCACCCCTCCACTTT.